This T cell receptor (beta chain) was recovered during a study of T cell responses to AZD1222 COVID-19 vaccine. The study, taken as a whole, reports: Baseline seropositives among AZD1222 recipients totaled only 5 to 7. There were mostly white British donors and more females than males, and clonal diversity was possibly underestimated.

Germline V CDR1 and CDR2: SGHRS, YFSETQ. The CDR3 totals 18 residues. With 2 bases removed from V and 4 bases from J, the gap between germline ends came to 24 bases. Assay: immunoSEQ multiplex PCR; the TCRdb copy retains only in-frame clones and omits some. The sample holds some 120,000 clones, approximately 90% seen once. Concerning this clone: Its antigen is as yet unknown.

Sequencing used peripheral blood, obtained 28 days after the second AZD1222 dose. The source of this sequence is an adult who received the AZD1222 COVID-19 vaccine. The rearrangement joins TRBV5-1 to TRBJ2-5; the D gene could be TRBD1 or TRBD2 (6 bases each). CDR3 sequence: CASSLNVGGATQRETQYF. The CDR3, as DNA: TGCGCCAGCAGCTTAAATGTGGGGGGCGCAACCCAAAGAGAGACCCAGTACTTC.